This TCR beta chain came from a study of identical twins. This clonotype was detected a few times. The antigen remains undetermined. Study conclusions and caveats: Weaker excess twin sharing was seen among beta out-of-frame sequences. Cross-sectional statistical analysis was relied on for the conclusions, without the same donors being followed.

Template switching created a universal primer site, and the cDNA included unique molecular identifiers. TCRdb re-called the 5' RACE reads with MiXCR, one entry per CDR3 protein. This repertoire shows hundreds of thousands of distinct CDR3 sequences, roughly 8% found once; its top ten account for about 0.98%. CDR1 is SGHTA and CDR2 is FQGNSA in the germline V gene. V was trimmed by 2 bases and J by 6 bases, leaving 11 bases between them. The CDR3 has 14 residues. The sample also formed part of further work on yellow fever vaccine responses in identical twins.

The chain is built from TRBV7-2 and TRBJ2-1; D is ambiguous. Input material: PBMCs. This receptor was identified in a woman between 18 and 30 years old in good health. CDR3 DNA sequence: TGTGCCAGCAGCTTAATTCGTGAGCGCAATGAGCAGTTCTTC. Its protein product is CASSLIRERNEQFF.